This is a list of T cell receptor beta chains from one sample in a study of T cell repertoires in cytomegalovirus infection. TCRdb reanalysed the reads using MiXCR and keeps one entry per CDR3 protein. Of about 460,000 distinct CDR3 sequences in the sample, 11% were seen once. Source material: PBMCs. These receptors were obtained from a human donor in good health (CMV status not recorded). Some clones in this sample may be carry-over from other donors' samples. Both conserved end residues are part of each CDR3.

J gene,V gene,CDR3 protein
TRBJ1-5,TRBV20-1,CSASTDSYSNQPQHF
TRBJ1-1,TRBV12-3/TRBV12-4,CASSAGVMNTEAFF
TRBJ1-6,TRBV10-3,CAISESTGADSPLHF
TRBJ2-3,TRBV5-1,CASSPVEGTDTQYF
TRBJ1-1,TRBV19,CATVGTGYITEAFF
TRBJ1-4,TRBV27,CASSYDRHNEKLFF
TRBJ2-1,TRBV7-9,CASEVLAGNEQFF
TRBJ1-2,TRBV20-1,CSAAGMAQGAPGYTF
TRBJ2-7,TRBV10-3,CAISDMGRPYEQYF
TRBJ2-1,TRBV5-1,CASSRLAAYNEQFF
TRBJ2-7,TRBV5-1,CASSLGLAGGPYEQYF
TRBJ1-5,TRBV5-5,CASSLEGILNQPQHF
TRBJ2-7,TRBV20-1,CSAPDAYEQYF
TRBJ2-5,TRBV28,CASSLPKISQYF
TRBJ2-7,TRBV6-5,CASSYAGDRGPYEQYF
TRBJ2-7,TRBV30,CAWIRGTGSYEQYF
TRBJ1-1,TRBV28,CASRGIQGNTEAFF
TRBJ1-2,TRBV27,CASSGGPRDGYTF
TRBJ2-2,TRBV12-3/TRBV12-4,CATLTEAVFGELFF
TRBJ2-1,TRBV7-3,CASSHGTRNEQFF
TRBJ2-2,TRBV25-1,CASSEGMGQGSNTGELFF
TRBJ2-7,TRBV5-6,CASRHRRERIYEQYF
TRBJ2-1,TRBV7-8,CASSRGLEAYNEQFF
TRBJ1-2,TRBV11-2,CASSSLTGYYGYTF
TRBJ1-3,TRBV6-5,CASSYSALMFSGNTIYF
TRBJ2-7,TRBV10-3,CAISRGVAGAYEQYF
TRBJ1-2,TRBV20-1,CSATRQGGYTF